The clone carrying this TCR beta chain was observed a few times. The target antigen is unknown. These data originate in a study of cytomegalovirus exposure and HLA in healthy donors. Points from the study as a whole: It emerged from a later analysis that several of the most significant clusters appeared to be linked to common viral pathogens. Three of the chains that were CMV-associated were confirmed in vitro to be specific for CMV antigens. 87-base-pair reads could not separate some V segments, including TRBV6-2 and TRBV6-3.

The germline CDR1 and CDR2 sequences are SGHNT and YYREEE (reference sequence). The V end was cut by 0 bases, the J end by 2 bases, with 9 bases between. The CDR3 sequence is 14 residues long. Both 60 Vbeta primers and 13 Jbeta primers went into the PCR. Measured with immunoSEQ multiplex PCR; TCRdb has only the in-frame clones, and not every one. The table includes 110,000 to 150,000 clones, roughly 68% detected once. This sequence originates from a man in his 60s in good health and CMV-seronegative. The chain is built from TRBV5-4 and TRBJ2-7; D perhaps matches TRBD2 (5 bases). The sample consisted of PBMCs. This CDR3 is CASSLGGETYEQYF. The CDR3 bases are TGTGCCAGCAGCTTGGGGGGAGAAACCTACGAGCAGTACTTC.